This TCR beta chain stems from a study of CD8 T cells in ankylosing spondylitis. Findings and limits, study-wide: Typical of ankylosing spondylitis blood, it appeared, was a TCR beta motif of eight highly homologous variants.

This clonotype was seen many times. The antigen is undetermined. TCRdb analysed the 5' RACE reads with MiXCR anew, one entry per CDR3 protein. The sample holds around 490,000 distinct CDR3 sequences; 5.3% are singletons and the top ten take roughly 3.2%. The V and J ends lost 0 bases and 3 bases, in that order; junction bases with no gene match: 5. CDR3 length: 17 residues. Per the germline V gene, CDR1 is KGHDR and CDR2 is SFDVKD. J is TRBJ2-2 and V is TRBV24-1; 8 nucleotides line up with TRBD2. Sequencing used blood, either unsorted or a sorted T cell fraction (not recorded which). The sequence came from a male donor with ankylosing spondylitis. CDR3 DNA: TGTGCCACCAGTGATTTGCTCGGGGGGGAAGACACCGGGGAGCTGTTTTTT. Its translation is CATSDLLGGEDTGELFF.